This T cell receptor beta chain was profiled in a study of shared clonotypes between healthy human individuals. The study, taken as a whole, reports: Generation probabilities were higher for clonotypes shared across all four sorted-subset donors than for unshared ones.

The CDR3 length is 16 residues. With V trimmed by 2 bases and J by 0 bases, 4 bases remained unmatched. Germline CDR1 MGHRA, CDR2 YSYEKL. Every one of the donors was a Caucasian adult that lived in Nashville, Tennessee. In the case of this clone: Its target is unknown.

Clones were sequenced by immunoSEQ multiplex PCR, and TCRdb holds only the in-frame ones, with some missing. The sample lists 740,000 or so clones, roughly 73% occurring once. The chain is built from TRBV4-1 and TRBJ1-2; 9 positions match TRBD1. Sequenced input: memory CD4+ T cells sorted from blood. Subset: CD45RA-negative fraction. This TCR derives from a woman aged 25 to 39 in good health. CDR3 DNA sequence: TGCGCCAGCAGCCAACCTACAGGGGGCCCTAACTATGGCTACACCTTC. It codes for CASSQPTGGPNYGYTF.